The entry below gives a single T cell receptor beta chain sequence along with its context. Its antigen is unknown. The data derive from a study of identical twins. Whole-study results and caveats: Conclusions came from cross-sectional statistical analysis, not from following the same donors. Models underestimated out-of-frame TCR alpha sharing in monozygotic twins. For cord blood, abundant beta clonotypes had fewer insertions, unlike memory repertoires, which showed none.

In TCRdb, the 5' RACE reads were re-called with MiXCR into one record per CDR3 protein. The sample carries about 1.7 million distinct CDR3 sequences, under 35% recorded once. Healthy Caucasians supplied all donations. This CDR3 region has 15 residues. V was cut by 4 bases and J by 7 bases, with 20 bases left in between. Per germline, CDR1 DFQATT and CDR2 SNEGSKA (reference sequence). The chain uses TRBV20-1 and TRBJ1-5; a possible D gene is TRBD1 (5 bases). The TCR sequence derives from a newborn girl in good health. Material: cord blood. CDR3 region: CSATKGEGFGQPQHF. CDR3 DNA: TGCAGTGCTACAAAAGGGGAGGGGTTCGGCCAGCCCCAGCATTTT.